The sequence of this T cell receptor (beta chain) was determined in a study of blood T cell repertoires in COVID-19. CDR3 length: 16 amino acids. J was trimmed by 3 bases and V by 6 bases; bases with no gene match: 12. Germline CDR1 and CDR2: MNHEY and SMNVEV (reference sequence). Using immunoSEQ multiplex PCR, the repertoire was profiled, and TCRdb retains in-frame clones only, with some absent. The table lists some 270,000 clones, about 83% of them singletons, with approximately 1.5% in the top ten. The clonotype originates from a woman aged 40 to 55 who had recovered from COVID-19. Sequencing was done on a sample of peripheral blood. The V and J genes are TRBV27 and TRBJ1-1; TRBD1 matches 8 bases. CDR3 sequence reads: CASRPLPGQEYTEAFF. CDR3 coding DNA: TGTGCCAGCAGACCATTACCGGGACAGGAGTACACTGAAGCTTTCTTT.